This T cell receptor beta chain was captured by sequencing in a study of T cell repertoires in cytomegalovirus infection. Study-level information: Based on public TCR beta signatures, there were indications of CMV infection and of a matching HLA type. Study-wide points: CMV carriers with the relevant HLA were identified by cumulative public TCR beta family frequency. Dominating the ex vivo response were TCR beta clonotypes that were CMV-specific and HLA-C-restricted.

For this clonotype: Its cognate antigen is unknown.

TCRdb ran MiXCR on the reads and lists one entry per CDR3 protein. The repertoire includes around 450,000 distinct CDR3 sequences, approximately 11% of them detected once, and about a tenth sits in the top ten. The sequenced material came from PBMCs. The TCR originated in a human donor in good health (CMV status not recorded). Some clones in this sample may be carry-over from other donors' samples.

The CDR3 sequence is CSVAVGVPYEQYF. CDR3 in DNA: TGCAGCGTTGCTGTGGGAGTGCCCTACGAGCAGTACTTC. The V call is TRBV29-1, the J call TRBJ2-7, with a possible D match to TRBD2 (5 bases). There are 13 residues in the CDR3. Germline CDR1 and CDR2: SQVTM and ANQGSEA. The V and J ends lost 4 bases and 2 bases respectively, with 12 bases between them.